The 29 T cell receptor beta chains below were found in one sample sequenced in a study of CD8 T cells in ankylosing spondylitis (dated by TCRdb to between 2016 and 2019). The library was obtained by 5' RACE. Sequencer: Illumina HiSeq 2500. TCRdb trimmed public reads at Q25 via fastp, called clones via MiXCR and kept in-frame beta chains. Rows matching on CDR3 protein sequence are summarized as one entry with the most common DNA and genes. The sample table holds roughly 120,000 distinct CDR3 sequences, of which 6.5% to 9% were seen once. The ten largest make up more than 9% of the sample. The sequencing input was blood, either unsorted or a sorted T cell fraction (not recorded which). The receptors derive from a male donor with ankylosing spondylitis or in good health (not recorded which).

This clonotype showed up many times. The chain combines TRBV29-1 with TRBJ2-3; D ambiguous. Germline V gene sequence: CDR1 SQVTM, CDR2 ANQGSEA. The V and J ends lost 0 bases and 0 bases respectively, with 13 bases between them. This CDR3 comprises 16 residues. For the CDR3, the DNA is TGCAGCGTTGAAGATCACGACCAAATAAGCACAGATACGCAGTATTTT. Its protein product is CSVEDHDQISTDTQYF.

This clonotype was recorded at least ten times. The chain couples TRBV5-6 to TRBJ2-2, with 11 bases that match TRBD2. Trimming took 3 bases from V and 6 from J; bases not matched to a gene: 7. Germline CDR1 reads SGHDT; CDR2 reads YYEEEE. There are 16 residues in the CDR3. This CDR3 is CASSWWTSGLAGELFF. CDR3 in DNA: TGTGCCAGCAGCTGGTGGACTAGCGGGCTGGCCGGGGAGCTGTTTTTT.

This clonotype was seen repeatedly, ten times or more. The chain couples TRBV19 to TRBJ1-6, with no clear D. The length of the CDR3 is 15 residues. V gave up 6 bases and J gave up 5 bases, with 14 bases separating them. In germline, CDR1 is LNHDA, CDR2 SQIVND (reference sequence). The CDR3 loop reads CASSPEEGNNSPLHF. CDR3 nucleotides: TGTGCCAGTAGCCCGGAGGAGGGCAATAATTCACCCCTCCACTTT.

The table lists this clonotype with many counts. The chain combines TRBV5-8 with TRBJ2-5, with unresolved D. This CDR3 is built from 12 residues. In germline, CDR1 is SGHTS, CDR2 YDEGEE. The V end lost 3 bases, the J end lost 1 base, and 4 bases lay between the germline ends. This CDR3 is CASSWIQETQYF. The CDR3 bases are TGTGCCAGCAGCTGGATCCAAGAGACCCAGTACTTC.

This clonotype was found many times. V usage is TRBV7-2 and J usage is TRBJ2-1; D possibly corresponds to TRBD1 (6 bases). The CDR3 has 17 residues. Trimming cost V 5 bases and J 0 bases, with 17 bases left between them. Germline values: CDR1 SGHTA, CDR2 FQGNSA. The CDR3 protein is CASSIHSGASSYNEQFF. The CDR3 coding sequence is TGTGCCAGCAGCATACACTCAGGGGCGAGCTCCTACAATGAGCAGTTCTTC.

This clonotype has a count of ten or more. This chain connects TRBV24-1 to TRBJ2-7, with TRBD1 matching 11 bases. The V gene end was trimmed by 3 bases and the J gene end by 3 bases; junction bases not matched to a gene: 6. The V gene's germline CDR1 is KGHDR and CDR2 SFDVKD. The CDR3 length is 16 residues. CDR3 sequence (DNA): TGTGCCACCAGTGATCCCCTTGGGACAGGGGGCTACGAGCAGTACTTC. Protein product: CATSDPLGTGGYEQYF.

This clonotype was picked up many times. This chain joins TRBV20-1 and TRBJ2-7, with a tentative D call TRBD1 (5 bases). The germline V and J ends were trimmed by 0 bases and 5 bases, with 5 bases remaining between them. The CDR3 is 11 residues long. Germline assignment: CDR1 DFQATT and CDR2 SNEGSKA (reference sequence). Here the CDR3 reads CSAREQDEQYF. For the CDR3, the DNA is TGCAGTGCTAGAGAACAGGACGAGCAGTACTTC.

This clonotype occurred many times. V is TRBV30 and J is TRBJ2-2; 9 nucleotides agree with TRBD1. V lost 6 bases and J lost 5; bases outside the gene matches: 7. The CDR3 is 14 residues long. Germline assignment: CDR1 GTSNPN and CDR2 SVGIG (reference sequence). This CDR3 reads CACPRDRVTGELFF. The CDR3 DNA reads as TGTGCCTGCCCCCGGGACAGGGTAACCGGGGAGCTGTTTTTT.

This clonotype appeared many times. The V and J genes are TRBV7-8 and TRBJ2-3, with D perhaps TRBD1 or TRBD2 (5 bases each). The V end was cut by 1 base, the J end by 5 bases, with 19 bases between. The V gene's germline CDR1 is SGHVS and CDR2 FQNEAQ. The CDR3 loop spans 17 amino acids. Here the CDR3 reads CASSLETGRGRLDTQYF. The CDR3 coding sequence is TGTGCCAGCAGCTTAGAAACGGGTCGGGGCCGTCTAGATACGCAGTATTTT.

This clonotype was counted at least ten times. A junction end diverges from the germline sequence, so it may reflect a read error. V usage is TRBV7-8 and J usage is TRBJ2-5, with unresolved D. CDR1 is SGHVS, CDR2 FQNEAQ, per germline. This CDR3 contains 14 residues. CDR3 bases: TGTGCCAGCAGCTTTGGGATCTACCAAGAGCCCCAGTACTTC. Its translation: CASSFGIYQEPQYF. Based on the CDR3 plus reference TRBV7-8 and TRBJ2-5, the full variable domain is GAGVSQSPRYKVAKRGQDVALRCDPISGHVSLFWYQQALGQGPEFLTYFQNEAQLDKSGLPSDRFFAERPEGSVSTLKIQRTQQEDSAVYLCASSFGIYQEPQYFGPGTRLLVL.

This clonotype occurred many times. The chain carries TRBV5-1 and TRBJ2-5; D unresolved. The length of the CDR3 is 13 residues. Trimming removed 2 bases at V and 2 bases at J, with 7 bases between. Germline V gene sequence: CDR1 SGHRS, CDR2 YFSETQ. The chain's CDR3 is CASSFNQQETQYF. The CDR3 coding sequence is TGCGCCAGCAGCTTTAACCAACAAGAGACCCAGTACTTC.

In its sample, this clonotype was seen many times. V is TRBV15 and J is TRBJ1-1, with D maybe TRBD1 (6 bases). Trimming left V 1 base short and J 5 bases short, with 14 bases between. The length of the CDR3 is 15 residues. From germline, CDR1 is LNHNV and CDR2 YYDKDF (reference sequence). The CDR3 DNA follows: TGTGCCACCAGCAGAGCAACAGGGAAATTAACTGAAGCTTTCTTT. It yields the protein CATSRATGKLTEAFF.

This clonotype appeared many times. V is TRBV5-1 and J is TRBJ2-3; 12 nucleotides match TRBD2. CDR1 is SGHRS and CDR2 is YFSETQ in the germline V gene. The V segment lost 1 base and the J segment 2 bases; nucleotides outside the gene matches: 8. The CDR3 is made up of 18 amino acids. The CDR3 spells CASSLRTSGTRFTDTQYF. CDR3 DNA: TGCGCCAGCAGCTTGAGGACTAGCGGGACCCGGTTCACAGATACGCAGTATTTT.

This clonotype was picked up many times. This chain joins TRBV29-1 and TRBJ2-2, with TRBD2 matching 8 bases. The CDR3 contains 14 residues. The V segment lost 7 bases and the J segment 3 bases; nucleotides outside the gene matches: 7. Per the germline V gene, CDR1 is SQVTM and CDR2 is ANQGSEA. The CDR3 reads CSALGLADTGELFF. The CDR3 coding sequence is TGCAGCGCCCTTGGACTAGCCGACACCGGGGAGCTGTTTTTT.

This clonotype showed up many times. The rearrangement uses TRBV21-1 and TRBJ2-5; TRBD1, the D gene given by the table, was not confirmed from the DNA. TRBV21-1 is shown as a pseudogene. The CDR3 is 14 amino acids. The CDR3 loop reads CASSKVHREETQYF. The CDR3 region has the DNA TGTGCCAGCAGCAAAGTTCACAGGGAAGAGACCCAGTACTTC.

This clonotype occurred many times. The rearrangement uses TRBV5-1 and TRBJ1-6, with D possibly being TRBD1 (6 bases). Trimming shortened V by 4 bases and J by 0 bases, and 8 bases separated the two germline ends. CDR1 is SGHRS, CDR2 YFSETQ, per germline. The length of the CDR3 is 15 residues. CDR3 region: CASSGGGSYNSPLHF. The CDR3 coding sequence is TGCGCCAGCAGCGGAGGGGGCTCCTATAATTCACCCCTCCACTTT.

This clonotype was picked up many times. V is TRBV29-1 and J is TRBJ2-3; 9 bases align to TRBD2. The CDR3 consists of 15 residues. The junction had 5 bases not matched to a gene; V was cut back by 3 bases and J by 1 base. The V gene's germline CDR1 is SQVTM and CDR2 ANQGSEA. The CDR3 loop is CSVDRAGGGTDTQYF. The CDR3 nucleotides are TGCAGCGTTGACCGCGCGGGAGGGGGCACAGATACGCAGTATTTT.

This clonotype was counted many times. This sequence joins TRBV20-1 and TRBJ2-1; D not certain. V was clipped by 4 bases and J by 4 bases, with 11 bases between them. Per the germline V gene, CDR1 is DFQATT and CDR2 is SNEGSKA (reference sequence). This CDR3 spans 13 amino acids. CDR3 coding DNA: TGCAGTGCTACGGGCAACCAATACAATGAGCAGTTCTTC. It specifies CSATGNQYNEQFF.

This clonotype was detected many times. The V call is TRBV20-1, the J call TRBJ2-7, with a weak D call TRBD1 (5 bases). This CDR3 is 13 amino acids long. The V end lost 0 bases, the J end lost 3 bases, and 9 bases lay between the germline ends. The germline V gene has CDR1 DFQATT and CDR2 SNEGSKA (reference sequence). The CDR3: CSARDAQGYEQYF. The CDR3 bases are TGCAGTGCTAGAGATGCCCAGGGCTACGAGCAGTACTTC.

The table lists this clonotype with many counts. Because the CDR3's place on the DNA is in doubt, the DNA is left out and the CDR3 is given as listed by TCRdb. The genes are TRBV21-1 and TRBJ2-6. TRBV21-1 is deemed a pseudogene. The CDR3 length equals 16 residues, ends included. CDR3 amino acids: CASSKSVGSGANVLTF.

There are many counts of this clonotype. The CDR3, as DNA: TGTGCCAGCAGTCTAGCGGGAGGGCAGAATGAGCAGTTCTTC. Translation: CASSLAGGQNEQFF. This chain connects TRBV27 to TRBJ2-1, with 12 bases matching TRBD2. The CDR3 contains 14 residues. J was trimmed by 7 bases and V by 5 bases; bases with no gene match: 3. From germline, CDR1 is MNHEY and CDR2 SMNVEV (reference sequence).

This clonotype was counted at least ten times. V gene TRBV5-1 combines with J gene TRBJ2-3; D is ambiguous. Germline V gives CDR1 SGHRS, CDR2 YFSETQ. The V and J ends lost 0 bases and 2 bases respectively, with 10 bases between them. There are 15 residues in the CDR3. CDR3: CASSLADPLTDTQYF. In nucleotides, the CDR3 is TGCGCCAGCAGCTTGGCCGACCCGCTCACAGATACGCAGTATTTT.

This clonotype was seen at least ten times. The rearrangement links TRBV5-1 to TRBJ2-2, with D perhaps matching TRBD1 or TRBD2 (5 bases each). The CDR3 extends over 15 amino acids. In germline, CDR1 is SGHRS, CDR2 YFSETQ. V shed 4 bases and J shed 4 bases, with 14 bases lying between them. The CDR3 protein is CASSTLQGRTGELFF. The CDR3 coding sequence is TGCGCCAGCAGCACGCTCCAGGGACGCACCGGGGAGCTGTTTTTT. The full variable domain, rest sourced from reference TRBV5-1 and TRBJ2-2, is KAGVTQTPRYLIKTRGQQVTLSCSPISGHRSVSWYQQTPGQGLQFLFEYFSETQRNKGNFPGRFSGRQFSNSRSEMNVSTLELGDSALYLCASSTLQGRTGELFFGEGSRLTVL.

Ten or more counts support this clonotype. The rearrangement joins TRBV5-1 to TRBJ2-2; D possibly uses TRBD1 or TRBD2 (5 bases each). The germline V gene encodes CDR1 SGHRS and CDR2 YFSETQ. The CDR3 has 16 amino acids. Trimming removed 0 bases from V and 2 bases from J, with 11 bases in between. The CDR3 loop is CASSLEGPTNTGELFF. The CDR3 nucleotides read TGCGCCAGCAGCTTGGAGGGACCGACCAACACCGGGGAGCTGTTTTTT.

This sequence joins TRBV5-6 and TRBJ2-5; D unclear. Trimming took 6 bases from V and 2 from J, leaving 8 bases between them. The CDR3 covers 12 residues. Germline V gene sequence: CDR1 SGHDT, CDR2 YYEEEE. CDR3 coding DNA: TGTGCCAGCAACCCCCTACAAGAGACCCAGTACTTC. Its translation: CASNPLQETQYF.

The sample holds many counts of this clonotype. DNA for the CDR3: TGTGCCAGCAGCTTAGCAGGGACAGGTCACACAGATACGCAGTATTTT. Protein product: CASSLAGTGHTDTQYF. V gene TRBV7-2 combines with J gene TRBJ2-3; 8 nucleotides line up with TRBD1. Per germline, CDR1 SGHTA and CDR2 FQGNSA. J was trimmed by 2 bases and V by 0 bases; bases with no gene match: 4. The CDR3 runs to 16 residues.

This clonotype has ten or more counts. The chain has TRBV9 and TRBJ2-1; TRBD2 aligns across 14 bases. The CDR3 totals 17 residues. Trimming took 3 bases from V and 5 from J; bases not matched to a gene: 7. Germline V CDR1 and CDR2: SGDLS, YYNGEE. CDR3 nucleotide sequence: TGTGCCAGCAGCGCCTGGGAGGGACTAGCGGGAGACAATGAGCAGTTCTTC. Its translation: CASSAWEGLAGDNEQFF.

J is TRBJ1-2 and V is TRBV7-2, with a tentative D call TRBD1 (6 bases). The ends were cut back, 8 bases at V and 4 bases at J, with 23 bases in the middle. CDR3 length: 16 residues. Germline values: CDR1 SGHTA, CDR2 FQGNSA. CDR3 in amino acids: CASGGGGSAGVYGYTF. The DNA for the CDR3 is TGTGCCAGCGGGGGCGGGGGCTCGGCGGGAGTCTATGGCTACACCTTC.

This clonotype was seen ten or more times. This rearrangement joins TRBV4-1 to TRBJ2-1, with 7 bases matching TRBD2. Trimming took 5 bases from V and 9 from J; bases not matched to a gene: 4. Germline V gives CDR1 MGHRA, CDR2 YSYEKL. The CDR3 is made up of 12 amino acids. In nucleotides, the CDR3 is TGCGCCAGCAGCGACACGGGGGGTGAGCAGTTCTTC. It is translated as CASSDTGGEQFF.